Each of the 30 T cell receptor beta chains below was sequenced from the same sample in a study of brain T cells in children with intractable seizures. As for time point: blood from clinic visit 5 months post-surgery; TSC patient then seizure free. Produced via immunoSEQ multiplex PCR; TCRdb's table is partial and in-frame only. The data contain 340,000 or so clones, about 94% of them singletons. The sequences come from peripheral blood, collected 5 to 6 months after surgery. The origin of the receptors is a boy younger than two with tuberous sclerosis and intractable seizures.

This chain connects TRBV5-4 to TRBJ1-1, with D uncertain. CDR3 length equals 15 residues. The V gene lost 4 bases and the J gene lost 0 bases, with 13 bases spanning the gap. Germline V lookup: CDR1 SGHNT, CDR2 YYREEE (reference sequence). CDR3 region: CASSLTARMNTEAFF. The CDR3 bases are TGTGCCAGCAGCCTCACCGCCAGGATGAACACTGAAGCTTTCTTT. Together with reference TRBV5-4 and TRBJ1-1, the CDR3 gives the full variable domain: ETGVTQSPTHLIKTRGQQVTLRCSSQSGHNTVSWYQQALGQGPQFIFQYYREEENGRGNFPPRFSGLQFPNYSSELNVNALELDDSALYLCASSLTARMNTEAFFGQGTRLTVV.

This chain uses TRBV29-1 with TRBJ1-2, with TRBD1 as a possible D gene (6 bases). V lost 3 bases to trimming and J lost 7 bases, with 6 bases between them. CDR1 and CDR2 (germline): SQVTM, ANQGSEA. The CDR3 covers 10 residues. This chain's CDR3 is CSVEDSGYTF. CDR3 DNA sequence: TGCAGCGTTGAGGACAGTGGCTACACCTTC. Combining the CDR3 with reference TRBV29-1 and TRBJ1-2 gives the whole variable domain SAVISQKPSRDICQRGTSLTIQCQVDSQVTMMFWYRQQPGQSLTLIATANQGSEATYESGFVIDKFPISRPNLTFSTLTVSNMSPEDSSIYLCSVEDSGYTFGSGTRLTVV.

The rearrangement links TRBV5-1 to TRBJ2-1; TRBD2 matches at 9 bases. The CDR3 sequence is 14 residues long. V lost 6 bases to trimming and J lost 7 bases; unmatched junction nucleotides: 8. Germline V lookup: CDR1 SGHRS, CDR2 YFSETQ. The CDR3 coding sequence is TGCGCCAGCATGGAGCCTAGCGGGACTAATGAGCAGTTCTTC. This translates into CASMEPSGTNEQFF.

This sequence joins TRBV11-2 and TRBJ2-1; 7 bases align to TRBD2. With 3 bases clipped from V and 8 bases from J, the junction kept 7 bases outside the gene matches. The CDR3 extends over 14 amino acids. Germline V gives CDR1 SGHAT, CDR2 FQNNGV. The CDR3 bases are TGTGCCAGCAGCTTCAGGGAGGGTAAGGATGAGCAGTTCTTC. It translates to CASSFREGKDEQFF. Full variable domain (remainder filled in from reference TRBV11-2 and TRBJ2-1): EAGVAQSPRYKIIEKRQSVAFWCNPISGHATLYWYQQILGQGPKLLIQFQNNGVVDDSQLPKDRFSAERLKGVDSTLKIQPAKLEDSAVYLCASSFREGKDEQFFGPGTRLTVL.

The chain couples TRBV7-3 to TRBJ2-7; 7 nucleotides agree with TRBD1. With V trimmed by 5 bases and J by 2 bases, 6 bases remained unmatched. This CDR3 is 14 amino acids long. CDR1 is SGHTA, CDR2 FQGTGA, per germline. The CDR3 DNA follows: TGTGCCAGCAGCCGGACAGGCGAGGCCTACGAGCAGTACTTC. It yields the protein CASSRTGEAYEQYF.

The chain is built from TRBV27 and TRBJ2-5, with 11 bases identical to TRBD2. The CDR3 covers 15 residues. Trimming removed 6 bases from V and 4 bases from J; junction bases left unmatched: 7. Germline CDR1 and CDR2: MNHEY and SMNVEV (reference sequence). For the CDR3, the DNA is TGTGCCAGCAGCCAGATGACTAGCGGGGTAGAGACCCAGTACTTC. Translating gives CASSQMTSGVETQYF.

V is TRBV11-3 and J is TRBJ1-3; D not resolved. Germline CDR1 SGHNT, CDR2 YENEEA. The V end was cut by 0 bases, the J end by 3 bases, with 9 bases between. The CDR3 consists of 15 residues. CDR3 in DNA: TGTGCCAGCAGCTTAGAAGCGGGAATTGGAAACACCATATATTTT. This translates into CASSLEAGIGNTIYF. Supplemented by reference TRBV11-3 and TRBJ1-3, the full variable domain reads EAGVVQSPRYKIIEKKQPVAFWCNPISGHNTLYWYLQNLGQGPELLIRYENEEAVDDSQLPKDRFSAERLKGVDSTLKIQPAELGDSAVYLCASSLEAGIGNTIYFGEGSWLTVV.

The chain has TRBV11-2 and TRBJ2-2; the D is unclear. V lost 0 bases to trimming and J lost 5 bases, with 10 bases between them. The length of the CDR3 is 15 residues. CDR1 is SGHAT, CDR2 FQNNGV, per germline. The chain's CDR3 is CASSLDPLETGELFF. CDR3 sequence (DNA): TGTGCCAGCAGCTTAGATCCCCTGGAGACCGGGGAGCTGTTTTTT.

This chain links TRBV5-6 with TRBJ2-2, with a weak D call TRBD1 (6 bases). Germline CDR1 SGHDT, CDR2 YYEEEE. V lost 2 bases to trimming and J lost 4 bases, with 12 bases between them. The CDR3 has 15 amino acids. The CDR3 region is CASSFRARGTGELFF. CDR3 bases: TGTGCCAGCAGCTTTAGGGCCAGGGGCACCGGGGAGCTGTTTTTT.

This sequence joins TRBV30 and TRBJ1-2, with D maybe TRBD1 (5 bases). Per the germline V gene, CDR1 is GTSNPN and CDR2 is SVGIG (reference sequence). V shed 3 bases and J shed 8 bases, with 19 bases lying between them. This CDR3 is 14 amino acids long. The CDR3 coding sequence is TGTGCCTGGAGCGCAACCGGGACCGCCCAAGGCTACACCTTC. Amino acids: CAWSATGTAQGYTF.

This chain's CDR3 is CASSLQEEETQYF. CDR3 sequence (DNA): TGTGCCAGCAGTTTACAGGAGGAGGAGACCCAGTACTTC. The genes are TRBV12-3 or TRBV12-4 and TRBJ2-5, with a weak D call TRBD2 (5 bases). The length of the CDR3 is 13 residues. The V end lost 2 bases, the J end lost 5 bases, and 9 bases lay between the germline ends.

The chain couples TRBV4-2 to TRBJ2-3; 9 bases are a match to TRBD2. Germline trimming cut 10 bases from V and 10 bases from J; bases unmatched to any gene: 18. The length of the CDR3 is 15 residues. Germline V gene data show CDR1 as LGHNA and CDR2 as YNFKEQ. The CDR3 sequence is CAKQGRGGRFWAQYF. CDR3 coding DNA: TGTGCCAAACAAGGGCGGGGGGGCCGTTTTTGGGCGCAGTATTTT.

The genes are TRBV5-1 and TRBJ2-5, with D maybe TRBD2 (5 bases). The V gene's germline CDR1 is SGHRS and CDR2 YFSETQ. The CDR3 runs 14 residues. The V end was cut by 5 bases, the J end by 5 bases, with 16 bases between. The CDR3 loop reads CASRAGEGWETQYF. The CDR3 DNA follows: TGCGCCAGCAGGGCCGGGGAAGGGTGGGAGACCCAGTACTTC.

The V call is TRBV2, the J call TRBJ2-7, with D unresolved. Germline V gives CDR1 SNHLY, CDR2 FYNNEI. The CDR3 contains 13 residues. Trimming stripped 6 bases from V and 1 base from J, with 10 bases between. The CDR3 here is CASSLGRSYEQYF. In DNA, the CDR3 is TGTGCCAGCAGCCTCGGACGGTCCTACGAGCAGTACTTC.

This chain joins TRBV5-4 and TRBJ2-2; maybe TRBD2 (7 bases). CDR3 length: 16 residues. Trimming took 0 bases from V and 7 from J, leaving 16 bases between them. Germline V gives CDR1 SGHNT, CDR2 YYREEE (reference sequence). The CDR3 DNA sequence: TGTGCCAGCAGCTTGGTGCCAGGGGAGGGCATCGGGGAGCTGTTTTTT. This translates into CASSLVPGEGIGELFF.

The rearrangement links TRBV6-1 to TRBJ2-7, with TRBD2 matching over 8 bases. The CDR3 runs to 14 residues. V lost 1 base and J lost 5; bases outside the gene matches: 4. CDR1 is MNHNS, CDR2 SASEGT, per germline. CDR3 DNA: TGTGCCAGCAGTGAAGAAGCGGGAGTGGACGAGCAGTACTTC. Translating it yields CASSEEAGVDEQYF.

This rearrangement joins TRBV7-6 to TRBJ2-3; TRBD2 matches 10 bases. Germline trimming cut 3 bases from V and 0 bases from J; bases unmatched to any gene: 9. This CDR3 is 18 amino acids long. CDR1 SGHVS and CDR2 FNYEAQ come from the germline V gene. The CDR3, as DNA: TGTGCCAGCAGCTTTTCTAGCGGGGGAGAATCTAGCACAGATACGCAGTATTTT. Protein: CASSFSSGGESSTDTQYF.

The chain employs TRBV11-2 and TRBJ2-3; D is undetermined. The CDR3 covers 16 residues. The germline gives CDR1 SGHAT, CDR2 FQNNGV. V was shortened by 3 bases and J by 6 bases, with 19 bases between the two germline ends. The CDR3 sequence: CASSLDDNASYDTQYF. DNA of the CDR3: TGTGCCAGCAGCTTGGATGACAACGCCAGTTACGATACGCAGTATTTT.

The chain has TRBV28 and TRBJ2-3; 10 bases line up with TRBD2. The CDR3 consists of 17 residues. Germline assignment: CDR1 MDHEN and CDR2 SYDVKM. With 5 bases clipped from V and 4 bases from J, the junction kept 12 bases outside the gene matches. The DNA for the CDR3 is TGTGCCAGCAGTCCCATCTACACTAGCGGGATTGCAGATACGCAGTATTTT. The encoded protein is CASSPIYTSGIADTQYF.

The CDR3 nucleotides read TGTGCCAGCAGCCAAGATCTCTACGGGGGGGCTTTCTTT. Protein: CASSQDLYGGAFF. V gene TRBV3-1 (or the pseudogene TRBV3-2) combines with J gene TRBJ1-1, with D possibly being TRBD1 (5 bases). CDR1 is LGHDT, CDR2 YNNKEL, per germline (reference sequence). Trimming removed 0 bases from V and 11 bases from J, with 13 bases in between. The CDR3 is 13 amino acids.

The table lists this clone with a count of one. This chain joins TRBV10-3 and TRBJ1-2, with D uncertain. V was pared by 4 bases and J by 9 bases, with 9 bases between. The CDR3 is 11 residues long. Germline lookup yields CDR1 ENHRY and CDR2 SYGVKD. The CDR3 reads CAISVGRSYTF. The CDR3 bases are TGTGCCATCAGTGTCGGAAGGAGCTACACCTTC.

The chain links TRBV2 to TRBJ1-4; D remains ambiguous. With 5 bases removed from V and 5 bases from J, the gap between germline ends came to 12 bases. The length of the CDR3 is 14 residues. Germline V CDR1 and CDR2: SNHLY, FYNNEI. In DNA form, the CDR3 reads TGTGCCAGCAGTTACCGTCGACTCAATGAAAAACTGTTTTTT. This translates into CASSYRRLNEKLFF.

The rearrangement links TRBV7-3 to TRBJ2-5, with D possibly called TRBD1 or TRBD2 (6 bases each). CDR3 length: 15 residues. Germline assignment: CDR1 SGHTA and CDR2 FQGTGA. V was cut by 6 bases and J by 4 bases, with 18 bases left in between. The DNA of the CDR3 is TGTGCCAGCAGTACAGGACTGGGGGGCCGAGAGACCCAGTACTTC. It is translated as CASSTGLGGRETQYF.

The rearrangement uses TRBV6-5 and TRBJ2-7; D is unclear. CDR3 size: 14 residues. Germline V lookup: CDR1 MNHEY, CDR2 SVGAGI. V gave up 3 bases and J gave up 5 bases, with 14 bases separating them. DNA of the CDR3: TGTGCCAGCAGTTATGACTCCCATAATGACGAGCAGTACTTC. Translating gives CASSYDSHNDEQYF.

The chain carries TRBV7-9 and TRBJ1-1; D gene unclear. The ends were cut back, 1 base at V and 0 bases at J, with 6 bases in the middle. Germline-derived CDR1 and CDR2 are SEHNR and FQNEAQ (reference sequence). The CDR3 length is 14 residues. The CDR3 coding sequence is TGTGCCAGCAGCTTAGTACAAGTGAACACTGAAGCTTTCTTT. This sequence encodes CASSLVQVNTEAFF.

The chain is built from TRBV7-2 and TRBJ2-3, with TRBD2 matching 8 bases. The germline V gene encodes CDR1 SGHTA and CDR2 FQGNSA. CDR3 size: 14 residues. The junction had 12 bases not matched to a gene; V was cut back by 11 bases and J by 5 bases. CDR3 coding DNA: TGTGCCTCCCTAAGACGGGAGGGTATAGATACGCAGTATTTT. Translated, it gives CASLRREGIDTQYF.

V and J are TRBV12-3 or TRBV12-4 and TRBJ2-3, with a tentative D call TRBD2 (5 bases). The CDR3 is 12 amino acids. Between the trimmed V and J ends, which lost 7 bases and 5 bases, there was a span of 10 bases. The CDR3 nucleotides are TGTGCCAGCAAAAAGAGCGGAGATACGCAGTATTTT. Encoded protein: CASKKSGDTQYF.

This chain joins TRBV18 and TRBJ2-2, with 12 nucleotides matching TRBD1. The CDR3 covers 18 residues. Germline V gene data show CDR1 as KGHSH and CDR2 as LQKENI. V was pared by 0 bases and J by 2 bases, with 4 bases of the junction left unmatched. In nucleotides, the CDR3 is TGTGCCAGCTCACCACCGGGGACAGGGGGCCCCAACACCGGGGAGCTGTTTTTT. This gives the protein CASSPPGTGGPNTGELFF.

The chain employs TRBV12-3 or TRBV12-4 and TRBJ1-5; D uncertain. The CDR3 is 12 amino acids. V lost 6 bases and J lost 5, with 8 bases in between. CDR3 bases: TGTGCCAGCAGACAGAAGGATCAGCCCCAGCATTTT. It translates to CASRQKDQPQHF.

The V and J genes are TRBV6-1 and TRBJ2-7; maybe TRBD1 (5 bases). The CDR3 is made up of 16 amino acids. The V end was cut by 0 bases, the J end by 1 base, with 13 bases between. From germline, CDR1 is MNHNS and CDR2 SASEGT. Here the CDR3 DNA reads TGTGCCAGCAGTGAAGCTCGCCGTCCAGGGTCCTACGAGCAGTACTTC. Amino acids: CASSEARRPGSYEQYF.